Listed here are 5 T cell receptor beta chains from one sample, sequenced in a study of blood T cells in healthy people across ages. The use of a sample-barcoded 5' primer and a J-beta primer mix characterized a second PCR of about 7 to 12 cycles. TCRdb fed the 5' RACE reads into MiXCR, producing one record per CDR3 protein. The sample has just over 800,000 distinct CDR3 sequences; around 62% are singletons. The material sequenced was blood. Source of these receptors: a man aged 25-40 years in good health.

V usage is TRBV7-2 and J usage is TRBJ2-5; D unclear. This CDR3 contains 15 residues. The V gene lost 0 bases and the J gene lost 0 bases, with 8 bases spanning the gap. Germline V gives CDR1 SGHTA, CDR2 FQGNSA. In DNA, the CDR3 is TGTGCCAGCAGCTTAGCTGTTCAGCACCAAGAGACCCAGTACTTC. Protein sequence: CASSLAVQHQETQYF.

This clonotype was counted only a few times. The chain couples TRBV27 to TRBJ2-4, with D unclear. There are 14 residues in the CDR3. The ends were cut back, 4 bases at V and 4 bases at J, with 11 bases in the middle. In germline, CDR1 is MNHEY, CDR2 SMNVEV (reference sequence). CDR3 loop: CASSSGSAKNIQYF. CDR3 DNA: TGTGCCAGCAGTTCTGGAAGCGCAAAAAACATTCAGTACTTC.

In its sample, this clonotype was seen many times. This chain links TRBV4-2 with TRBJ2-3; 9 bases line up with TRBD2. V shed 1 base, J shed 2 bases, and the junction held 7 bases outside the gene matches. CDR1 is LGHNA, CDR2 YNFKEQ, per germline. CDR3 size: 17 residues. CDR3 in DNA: TGTGCCAGCAGCCAAGCCGGGACTAGCAGCAACACAGATACGCAGTATTTT. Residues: CASSQAGTSSNTDTQYF.

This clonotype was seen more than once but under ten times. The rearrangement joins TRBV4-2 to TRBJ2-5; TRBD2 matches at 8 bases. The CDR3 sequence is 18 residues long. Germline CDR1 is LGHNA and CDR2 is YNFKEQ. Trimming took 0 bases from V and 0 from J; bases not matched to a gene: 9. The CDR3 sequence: CASSQEIEEAGDQETQYF. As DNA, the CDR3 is TGTGCCAGCAGCCAAGAGATAGAGGAAGCGGGGGACCAAGAGACCCAGTACTTC.

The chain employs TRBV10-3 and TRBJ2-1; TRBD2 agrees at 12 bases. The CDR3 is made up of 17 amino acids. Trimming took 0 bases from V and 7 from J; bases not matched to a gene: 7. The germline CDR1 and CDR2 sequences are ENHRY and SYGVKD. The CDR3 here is CAISESVLAGGLNEQFF. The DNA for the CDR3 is TGTGCCATCAGTGAGTCGGTGCTAGCGGGGGGGCTGAATGAGCAGTTCTTC.